The present T cell receptor beta chain was sequenced within a study of T cell changes during pregnancy in multiple sclerosis. TCRdb keeps only in-frame clones here, not all; method: immunoSEQ multiplex PCR. Here the sample spans some 97,000 clones, more than 80% being singletons. The CDR3 loop spans 16 amino acids. The trim removed 5 bases at V and 4 bases at J, leaving 6 bases unmatched. CDR1 LGHNA and CDR2 YNFKEQ come from the germline V gene. The chain uses TRBV4-2 and TRBJ2-2; 11 bases map to TRBD2. The receptor's source is a female donor with multiple sclerosis, enrolled in a pregnancy study. The specimen was peripheral blood, collected in the second trimester of pregnancy. This chain's CDR3 is CASSVSGGASTGELFF. Here the CDR3 DNA reads TGTGCCAGCAGCGTTAGCGGGGGGGCCTCCACCGGGGAGCTGTTTTTT.